This TCR beta chain was sequenced for a study of control samples from healthy donors and cancer patients. Clones were read by immunoSEQ multiplex PCR, and TCRdb kept only the in-frame ones, dropping some. Altogether roughly 160,000 clones are present, about 95% being singletons, with the ten largest covering around 15%. The CDR3 is made up of 17 amino acids. V lost 0 bases, J lost 1 base, and 7 bases stayed unmatched. Germline lookup yields CDR1 MGHRA and CDR2 YSYEKL. Input material: PBMCs. This clonotype was obtained from a man in his fifties or sixties with colorectal cancer. The chain has TRBV4-1 and TRBJ2-5; 8 bases map to TRBD2. The CDR3 nucleotides are TGCGCCAGCAGCCAAGATCTAACTAGCGGAATCCAAGAGACCCAGTACTTC. Protein sequence: CASSQDLTSGIQETQYF.